This T cell receptor beta chain was found in a study of T cell responses to AZD1222 COVID-19 vaccine. Overall study findings and caveats: Spike-specific TCR breadth and depth went up after people got two AZD1222 doses.

TCRdb's copy holds only in-frame clones and misses some; the assay was immunoSEQ multiplex PCR. The sample contains some 170,000 clones, around 89% of which appear only once. As regards this clone: Its antigen remains unknown.

Germline-derived CDR1 and CDR2 are MNHEY and SMNVEV (reference sequence). V gave up 6 bases and J gave up 2 bases, with 14 bases separating them. The CDR3 runs 14 residues. This rearrangement joins TRBV27 to TRBJ2-7, with D possibly being TRBD1 (6 bases). Source: peripheral blood, taken 28 days after the second dose of the MenACWY control vaccine. The source of this sequence is an adult who received the MenACWY meningococcal vaccine as a control. DNA of the CDR3: TGTGCCAGCAGCCTCTCCGGACAGCCCTACGAGCAGTACTTC. It encodes CASSLSGQPYEQYF.